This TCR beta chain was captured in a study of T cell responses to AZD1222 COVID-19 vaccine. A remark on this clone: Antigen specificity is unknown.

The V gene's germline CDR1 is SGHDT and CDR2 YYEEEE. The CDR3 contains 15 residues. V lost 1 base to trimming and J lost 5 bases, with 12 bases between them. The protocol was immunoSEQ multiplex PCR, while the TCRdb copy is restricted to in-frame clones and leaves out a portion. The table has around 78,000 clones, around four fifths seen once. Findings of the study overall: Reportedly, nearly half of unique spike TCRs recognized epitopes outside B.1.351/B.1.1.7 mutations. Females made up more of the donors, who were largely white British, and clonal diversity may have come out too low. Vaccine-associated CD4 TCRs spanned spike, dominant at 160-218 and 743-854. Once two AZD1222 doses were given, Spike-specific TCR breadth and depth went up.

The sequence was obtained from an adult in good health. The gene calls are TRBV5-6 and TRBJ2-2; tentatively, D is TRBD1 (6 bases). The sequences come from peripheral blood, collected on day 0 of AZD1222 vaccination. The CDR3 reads CASSLLQGGTGELFF. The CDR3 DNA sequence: TGTGCCAGCAGCTTGCTACAGGGTGGGACCGGGGAGCTGTTTTTT.